This T cell receptor (beta chain) was recorded in a study of patients and donors after allogeneic stem cell transplantation. About this clonotype itself: The junction departs from the called germline gene at one end, perhaps through a read error.

TCRdb re-analysed the RT-PCR reads in MiXCR, keeping a single row per CDR3 protein. The data contain roughly 200,000 distinct CDR3 sequences, around two fifths of them singletons. The CDR3 is made up of 14 amino acids. Germline CDR1 and CDR2: MGHRA and YSYEKL. The chain is built from TRBV4-1 and TRBJ1-1; possible D gene TRBD1, 6 bases. The sequence derives from a human donor who was either an allogeneic HSCT recipient or a stem cell or donor lymphocyte infusion donor (not recorded which). It is not recorded whose cells these are; they may come from a transplant donor. The sample consisted of blood, either unsorted or a sorted T cell fraction (not recorded which). This CDR3 is CASSRRTENTEAFF. The CDR3 DNA reads as TGTGCCAGCTCACGTCGGACAGAGAACACTGAAGCTTTCTTT.